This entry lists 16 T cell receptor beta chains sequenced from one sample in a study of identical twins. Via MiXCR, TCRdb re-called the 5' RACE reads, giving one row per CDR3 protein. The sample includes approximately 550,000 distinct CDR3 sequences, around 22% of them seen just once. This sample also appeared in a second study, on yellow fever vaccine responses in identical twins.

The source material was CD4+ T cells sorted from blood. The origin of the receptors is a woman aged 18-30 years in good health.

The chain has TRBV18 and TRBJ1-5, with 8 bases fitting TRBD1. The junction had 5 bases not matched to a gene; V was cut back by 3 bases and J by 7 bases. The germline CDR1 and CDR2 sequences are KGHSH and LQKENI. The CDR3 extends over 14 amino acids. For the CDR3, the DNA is TGTGCCAGCTCACCCGGGACAGGAGGGCAGCCCCAGCATTTT. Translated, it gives CASSPGTGGQPQHF. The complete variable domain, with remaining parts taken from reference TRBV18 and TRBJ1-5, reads NAGVMQNPRHLVRRRGQEARLRCSPMKGHSHVYWYRQLPEEGLKFMVYLQKENIIDESGMPKERFSAEFPKEGPSILRIQQVVRGDSAAYFCASSPGTGGQPQHFGDGTRLSIL.

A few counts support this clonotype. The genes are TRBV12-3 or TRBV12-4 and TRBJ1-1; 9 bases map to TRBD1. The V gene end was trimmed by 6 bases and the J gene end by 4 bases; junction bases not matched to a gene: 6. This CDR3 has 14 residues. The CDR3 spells CASSVWTGATEAFF. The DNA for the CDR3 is TGTGCCAGCAGCGTATGGACAGGGGCCACTGAAGCTTTCTTT.

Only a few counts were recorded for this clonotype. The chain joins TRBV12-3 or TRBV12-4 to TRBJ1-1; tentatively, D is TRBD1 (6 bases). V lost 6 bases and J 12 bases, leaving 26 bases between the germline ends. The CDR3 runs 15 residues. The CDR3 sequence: CASSPWDTLRSVPFF. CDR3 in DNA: TGTGCCAGCAGCCCCTGGGACACCCTCCGGTCAGTACCTTTCTTT.

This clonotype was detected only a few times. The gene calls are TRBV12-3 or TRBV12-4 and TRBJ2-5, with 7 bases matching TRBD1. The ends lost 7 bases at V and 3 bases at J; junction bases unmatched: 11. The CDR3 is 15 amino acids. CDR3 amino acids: CASTKGTAIEETQYF. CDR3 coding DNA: TGTGCCAGCACCAAAGGGACAGCCATCGAAGAGACCCAGTACTTC.

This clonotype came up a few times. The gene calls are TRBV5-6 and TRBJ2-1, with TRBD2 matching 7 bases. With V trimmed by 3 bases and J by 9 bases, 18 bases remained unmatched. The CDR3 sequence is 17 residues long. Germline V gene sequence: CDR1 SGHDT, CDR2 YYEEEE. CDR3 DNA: TGTGCCAGCAGCTCTAGCCCCTCCCCAAGACTAGCAGGTGAGCAGTTCTTC. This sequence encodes CASSSSPSPRLAGEQFF.

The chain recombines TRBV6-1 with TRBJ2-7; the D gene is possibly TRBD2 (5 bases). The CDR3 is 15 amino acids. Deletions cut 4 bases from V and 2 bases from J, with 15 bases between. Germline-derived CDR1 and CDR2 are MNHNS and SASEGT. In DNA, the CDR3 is TGTGCCAGCAGTGCCCTCCTAGCTTCAGCCTACGAGCAGTACTTC. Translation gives CASSALLASAYEQYF.

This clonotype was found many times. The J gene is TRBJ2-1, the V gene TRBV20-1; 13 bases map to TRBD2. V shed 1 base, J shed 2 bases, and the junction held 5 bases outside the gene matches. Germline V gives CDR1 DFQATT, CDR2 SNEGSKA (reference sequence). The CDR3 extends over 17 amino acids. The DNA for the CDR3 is TGCAGTGCTAGAGTTTTAGGACTAGCGGGAGCCTACAATGAGCAGTTCTTC. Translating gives CSARVLGLAGAYNEQFF.

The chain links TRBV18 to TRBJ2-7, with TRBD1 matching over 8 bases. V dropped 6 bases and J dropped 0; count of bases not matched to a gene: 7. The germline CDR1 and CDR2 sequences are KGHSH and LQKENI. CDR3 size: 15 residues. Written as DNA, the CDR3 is TGTGCCAGCTCGCTTCAGGGGGCCCCCTCCTACGAGCAGTACTTC. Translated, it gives CASSLQGAPSYEQYF.

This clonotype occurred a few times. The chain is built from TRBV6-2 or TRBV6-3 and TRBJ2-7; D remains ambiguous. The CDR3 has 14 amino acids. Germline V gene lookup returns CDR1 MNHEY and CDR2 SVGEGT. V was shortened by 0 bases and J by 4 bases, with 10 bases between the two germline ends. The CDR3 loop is CASSYSRLKYEQYV. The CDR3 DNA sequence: TGTGCCAGCAGTTACTCGCGGCTGAAGTACGAGCAGTACGTC.

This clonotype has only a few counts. The CDR3 sequence is CASSSQDRTEAFF. For the CDR3, the DNA is TGCGCCAGCAGCTCGCAGGATCGAACTGAAGCTTTCTTT. J is TRBJ1-1 and V is TRBV5-1; D not resolved. Germline V gene sequence: CDR1 SGHRS, CDR2 YFSETQ. This CDR3 spans 13 amino acids. V lost 3 bases and J 5 bases, leaving 11 bases between the germline ends.

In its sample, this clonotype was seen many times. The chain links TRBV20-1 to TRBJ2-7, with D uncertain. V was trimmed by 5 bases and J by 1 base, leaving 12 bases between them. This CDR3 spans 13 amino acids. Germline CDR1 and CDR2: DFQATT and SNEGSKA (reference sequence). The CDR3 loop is CSALFDSSYEQYF. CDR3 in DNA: TGCAGTGCTTTGTTTGACTCGTCCTACGAGCAGTACTTC.

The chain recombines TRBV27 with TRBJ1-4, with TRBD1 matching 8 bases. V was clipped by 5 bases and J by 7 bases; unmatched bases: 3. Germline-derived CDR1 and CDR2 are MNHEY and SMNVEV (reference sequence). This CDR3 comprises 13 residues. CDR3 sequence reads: CASSPGGGEKLFF. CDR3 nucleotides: TGTGCCAGCAGTCCAGGGGGCGGTGAAAAACTGTTTTTT.

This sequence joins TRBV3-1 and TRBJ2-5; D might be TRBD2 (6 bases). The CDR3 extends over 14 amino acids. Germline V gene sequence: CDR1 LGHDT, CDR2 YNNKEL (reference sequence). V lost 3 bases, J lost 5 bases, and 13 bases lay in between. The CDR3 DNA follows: TGTGCCAGCAGCCAGGAGGGCGGGGTCGAGACCCAGTACTTC. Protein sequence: CASSQEGGVETQYF.

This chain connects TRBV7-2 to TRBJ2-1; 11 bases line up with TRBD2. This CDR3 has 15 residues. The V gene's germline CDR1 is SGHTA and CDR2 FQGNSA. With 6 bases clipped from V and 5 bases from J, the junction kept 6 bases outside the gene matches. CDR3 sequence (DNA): TGTGCCAGCAGGCCTACTAGCGGGAGAAACAATGAGCAGTTCTTC. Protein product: CASRPTSGRNNEQFF.

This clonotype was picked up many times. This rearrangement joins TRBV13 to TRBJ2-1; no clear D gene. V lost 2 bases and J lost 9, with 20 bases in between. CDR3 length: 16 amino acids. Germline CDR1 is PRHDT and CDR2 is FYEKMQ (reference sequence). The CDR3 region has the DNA TGTGCCAGCAGCTTATTGTGGGGTCCCATCGGCGGTGAGCAGTTCTTC. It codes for CASSLLWGPIGGEQFF.

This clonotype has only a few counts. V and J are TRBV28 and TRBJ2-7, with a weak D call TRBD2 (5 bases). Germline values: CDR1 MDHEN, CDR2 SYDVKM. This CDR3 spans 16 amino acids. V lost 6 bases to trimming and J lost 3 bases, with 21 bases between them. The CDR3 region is CASRSPSTGRDYEQYF. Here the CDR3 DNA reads TGTGCCAGCAGATCCCCTTCCACCGGACGGGACTACGAGCAGTACTTC.